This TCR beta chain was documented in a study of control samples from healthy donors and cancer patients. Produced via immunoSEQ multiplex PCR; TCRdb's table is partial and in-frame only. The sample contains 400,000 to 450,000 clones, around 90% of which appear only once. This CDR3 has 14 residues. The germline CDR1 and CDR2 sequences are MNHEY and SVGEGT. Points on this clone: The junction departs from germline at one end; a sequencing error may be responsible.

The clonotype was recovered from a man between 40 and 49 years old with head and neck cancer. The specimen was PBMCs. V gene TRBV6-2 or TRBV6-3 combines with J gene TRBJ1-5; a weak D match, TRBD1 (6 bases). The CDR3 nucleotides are TGTTCCAGCAGTCAGGGGACCGTTGGTCAGCCCCAGCATTTT. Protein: CSSSQGTVGQPQHF.